The 28 T cell receptor beta chains given below trace back to one sample, sequenced in a study of early T cells in non-severe SARS-CoV-2 infection. TCRdb fed the 5' RACE reads into MiXCR, producing one record per CDR3 protein. The sample lists tens of thousands of distinct CDR3 sequences; about a tenth were seen once. The sequencing sample was made of whole blood. Receptors were obtained from an adult who was a healthcare worker with PCR-confirmed SARS-CoV-2 infection or an uninfected control (not recorded which).

This clonotype was seen more than once but under ten times. An end of the junction differs from the germline gene, which may be a read error. This chain joins TRBV3-1 and TRBJ2-5; 11 bases agree with TRBD2. The CDR3 extends over 16 amino acids. Germline V CDR1 and CDR2: LGHDT, YNNKEL (reference sequence). For the CDR3, the DNA is TGCGCCAGCAGCCAACGACTAGCGGGGTTCCAAGAGACCCAGTACTTC. It codes for CASSQRLAGFQETQYF.

This clonotype occurred many times. The J gene is TRBJ2-7, the V gene TRBV5-6, with 10 positions matching TRBD1. The CDR3 consists of 15 residues. Trimming cost V 4 bases and J 6 bases; bases outside gene matches: 10. Germline V gene data show CDR1 as SGHDT and CDR2 as YYEEEE. The CDR3 here is CASSPPGTGDTEQYF. The CDR3 DNA sequence: TGTGCCAGCAGCCCTCCCGGGACAGGGGACACCGAGCAGTACTTC.

This clonotype was seen repeatedly, ten times or more. The chain joins TRBV20-1 to TRBJ1-2; perhaps TRBD1 as D (5 bases). The CDR3 covers 13 residues. Trimming shortened V by 0 bases and J by 6 bases, and 11 bases separated the two germline ends. Germline assignment: CDR1 DFQATT and CDR2 SNEGSKA (reference sequence). The CDR3: CSARDWGGDGYTF. The CDR3 nucleotides are TGCAGTGCTAGAGATTGGGGAGGGGATGGCTACACCTTC.

This clonotype has just a few counts. The V and J genes are TRBV12-3 or TRBV12-4 and TRBJ2-1; D not certain. The CDR3 sequence is 12 residues long. The ends were cut back, 7 bases at V and 5 bases at J, with 9 bases in the middle. This CDR3 is CASKDGNNEQFF. CDR3 in DNA: TGTGCCAGCAAGGACGGAAACAATGAGCAGTTCTTC.

This clonotype was counted between two and nine times. V is TRBV6-2 or TRBV6-3 and J is TRBJ2-7; perhaps TRBD1 as D (5 bases). Germline CDR1 is MNHEY and CDR2 is SVGEGT. The CDR3 is 12 residues long. V lost 8 bases to trimming and J lost 6 bases, with 14 bases between them. The CDR3 DNA follows: TGTGCCAGCGGACACCGGATGGGCGAGCAGTACTTC. It translates to CASGHRMGEQYF.

This clonotype was detected many times. The chain employs TRBV4-1 and TRBJ1-1; no firm D call. The CDR3 runs 17 residues. Germline assignment: CDR1 MGHRA and CDR2 YSYEKL. Deletions cut 0 bases from V and 7 bases from J, with 21 bases between. The CDR3 spells CASSQELAVARPFEAFF. CDR3 nucleotide sequence: TGCGCCAGCAGCCAAGAACTGGCAGTAGCCAGACCCTTTGAAGCTTTCTTT.

The rearrangement uses TRBV15 and TRBJ2-3; maybe TRBD2 (5 bases). The CDR3 has 13 residues. In germline, CDR1 is LNHNV, CDR2 YYDKDF (reference sequence). Trimming left V 6 bases short and J 8 bases short, with 15 bases between. The CDR3 loop reads CATRADLQTTQYF. CDR3 sequence (DNA): TGTGCCACCAGAGCGGATCTTCAGACTACGCAGTATTTT.

The V and J genes are TRBV20-1 and TRBJ2-3; 11 bases are a match to TRBD1. Germline CDR1 and CDR2: DFQATT and SNEGSKA (reference sequence). V was pared by 2 bases and J by 3 bases, with 7 bases of the junction left unmatched. The CDR3 runs 16 residues. CDR3 bases: TGCAGTGCTAGAAGACTGGGACAGGGGGATACAGATACGCAGTATTTT. Protein product: CSARRLGQGDTDTQYF.

This clonotype was seen a handful of times. This chain uses TRBV5-5 with TRBJ2-7, with no clear D. Between the trimmed V and J ends, which lost 4 bases and 0 bases, there was a span of 2 bases. The germline CDR1 and CDR2 sequences are SGHKS and YYEKEE (reference sequence). The CDR3 is 11 amino acids. The CDR3 is CASSISYEQYF. CDR3 bases: TGTGCCAGCAGCATCTCCTACGAGCAGTACTTC.

The V gene is TRBV5-4, the J gene TRBJ1-1; unclear D gene. The CDR3 is 12 amino acids. Trimming shortened V by 4 bases and J by 0 bases, and 4 bases separated the two germline ends. Germline V lookup: CDR1 SGHNT, CDR2 YYREEE (reference sequence). Here the CDR3 reads CASSQMNTEAFF. The CDR3 coding sequence is TGTGCCAGCAGCCAAATGAACACTGAAGCTTTCTTT.

This clonotype was observed a few times. The V gene is TRBV12-3 or TRBV12-4, the J gene TRBJ1-1; D uncertain. The CDR3 is 11 amino acids. Trimming cost V 4 bases and J 11 bases, with 11 bases left between them. Here the CDR3 DNA reads TGTGCCAGCAGTTCCGGGCGCAGGGCTTTCTTT. This translates into CASSSGRRAFF.

This clonotype was recorded at least ten times. The rearrangement links TRBV10-1 to TRBJ2-2, with TRBD2 matching 12 bases. Trimming at V came to 9 bases and at J to 1 base, leaving 9 bases not matched to a gene. Per germline, CDR1 WNHNN and CDR2 SYGVQD (reference sequence). This CDR3 has 17 residues. As DNA, the CDR3 is TGCGCCAGTTTCGAGACTAGCGGGGGAAAGAACACCGGGGAGCTGTTTTTT. Protein sequence: CASFETSGGKNTGELFF.

This clonotype has at least ten counts. The gene calls are TRBV3-1 and TRBJ2-3; D is perhaps TRBD1 or TRBD2 (6 bases each). Trimming removed 7 bases at V and 6 bases at J, with 14 bases between. The CDR3 extends over 13 amino acids. Germline loops: CDR1 LGHDT, CDR2 YNNKEL (reference sequence). This CDR3 reads CASTPQGRDTQYF. The CDR3 DNA reads TGTGCCAGCACCCCCCAGGGGAGGGATACGCAGTATTTT.

In its sample, this clonotype was seen a few times. The rearrangement links TRBV7-9 to TRBJ2-3; D tentatively fits TRBD1 or TRBD2 (5 bases each). This CDR3 region has 15 residues. The germline V and J ends were trimmed by 2 bases and 1 base, with 10 bases remaining between them. Germline V lookup: CDR1 SEHNR, CDR2 FQNEAQ (reference sequence). CDR3 loop: CASSLQGAGTDTQYF. Written as DNA, the CDR3 is TGTGCCAGCAGCTTACAGGGAGCTGGCACAGATACGCAGTATTTT. Based on the CDR3 plus reference TRBV7-9 and TRBJ2-3, the full variable domain is DTGVSQNPRHKITKRGQNVTFRCDPISEHNRLYWYRQTLGQGPEFLTYFQNEAQLEKSRLLSDRFSAERPKGSFSTLEIQRTEQGDSAMYLCASSLQGAGTDTQYFGPGTRLTVL.

The chain combines TRBV7-2 with TRBJ1-4; weak D call: TRBD1 (6 bases). The CDR3 loop spans 14 amino acids. Trimming stripped 0 bases from V and 7 bases from J, with 9 bases between. Germline V gene lookup returns CDR1 SGHTA and CDR2 FQGNSA. CDR3 amino acids: CASSLAGGGEKLFF. CDR3 in DNA: TGTGCCAGCAGCTTAGCCGGGGGCGGTGAAAAACTGTTTTTT.

This clonotype was recorded a few times. The chain couples TRBV18 to TRBJ1-2; TRBD1 is a possible D gene (6 bases). There are 15 residues in the CDR3. Looked up from germline, CDR1 is KGHSH and CDR2 is LQKENI. V lost 0 bases, J lost 4 bases, and 12 bases lay in between. The CDR3 is CASSPPAGGGYGYTF. The CDR3 nucleotides are TGTGCCAGCTCACCACCTGCCGGAGGGGGCTATGGCTACACCTTC. The full variable domain, with the rest looked up from reference TRBV18 and TRBJ1-2, is NAGVMQNPRHLVRRRGQEARLRCSPMKGHSHVYWYRQLPEEGLKFMVYLQKENIIDESGMPKERFSAEFPKEGPSILRIQQVVRGDSAAYFCASSPPAGGGYGYTFGSGTRLTVV.

This clonotype was recorded a few times. The chain recombines TRBV27 with TRBJ1-2; D gene ambiguous. Trimming removed 6 bases from V and 3 bases from J, with 5 bases in between. Germline V gene sequence: CDR1 MNHEY, CDR2 SMNVEV (reference sequence). This CDR3 region has 11 residues. The CDR3 nucleotides are TGTGCCAGCAGGGACCACTATGGCTACACCTTC. Translation: CASRDHYGYTF.

This clonotype was counted between two and nine times. J is TRBJ1-3 and V is TRBV15; D unclear. The CDR3 is 15 residues long. Trimming removed 3 bases at V and 0 bases at J, with 9 bases between. CDR1 and CDR2 from the germline V gene are LNHNV and YYDKDF (reference sequence). Here the CDR3 DNA reads TGTGCCACCAGCAGGGGAGATCACTCTGGAAACACCATATATTTT. Its translation is CATSRGDHSGNTIYF. The full variable domain, rest sourced from reference TRBV15 and TRBJ1-3, is DAMVIQNPRYQVTQFGKPVTLSCSQTLNHNVMYWYQQKSSQAPKLLFHYYDKDFNNEADTPDNFQSRRPNTSFCFLDIRSPGLGDTAMYLCATSRGDHSGNTIYFGEGSWLTVV.

The sample holds a few counts of this clonotype. This chain uses TRBV4-1 with TRBJ1-1, with 11 bases fitting TRBD1. V was pared by 0 bases and J by 6 bases, with 6 bases of the junction left unmatched. CDR3 length equals 16 residues. Per germline, CDR1 MGHRA and CDR2 YSYEKL. The CDR3 nucleotides are TGCGCCAGCAGCCAAGATCTTGGACAGGGGGCCTCTGAAGCTTTCTTT. This encodes CASSQDLGQGASEAFF.

There are a few counts of this clonotype. The chain recombines TRBV20-1 with TRBJ2-3; a weak D match, TRBD2 (6 bases). Germline CDR1 DFQATT, CDR2 SNEGSKA (reference sequence). The CDR3 covers 14 residues. The V gene lost 5 bases and the J gene lost 2 bases, with 14 bases spanning the gap. CDR3 residues: CSARYSGTTDTQYF. The CDR3 bases are TGCAGTGCTCGATATAGCGGTACCACAGATACGCAGTATTTT.

V is TRBV7-9 and J is TRBJ2-2, with 8 bases identical to TRBD1. CDR1 SEHNR and CDR2 FQNEAQ come from the germline V gene (reference sequence). This CDR3 has 16 amino acids. V trimming: 3 bases; J trimming: 4 bases; junction bases outside the gene matches: 7. Here the CDR3 reads CASSFQGAQVTGELFF. As DNA, the CDR3 is TGTGCCAGCAGCTTCCAGGGGGCGCAGGTCACCGGGGAGCTGTTTTTT.

The chain is built from TRBV7-3 and TRBJ1-6, with 9 bases identical to TRBD1. V dropped 5 bases and J dropped 10; count of bases not matched to a gene: 6. The CDR3 is 14 residues long. Germline V CDR1 and CDR2: SGHTA, FQGTGA. CDR3 in amino acids: CASSIQGAGSPLHF. The CDR3 bases are TGTGCCAGCAGCATACAGGGGGCCGGCTCACCCCTCCACTTT.

This clonotype was detected a few times. V gene TRBV18 combines with J gene TRBJ2-7, with a tentative D call TRBD2 (6 bases). The CDR3 contains 13 residues. Trimming shortened V by 3 bases and J by 3 bases, and 9 bases separated the two germline ends. Germline lookup yields CDR1 KGHSH and CDR2 LQKENI. As DNA, the CDR3 is TGTGCCAGCTCACCGGGGACTCACTACGAGCAGTACTTC. Translating it yields CASSPGTHYEQYF.

The chain has TRBV27 and TRBJ2-3; possibly TRBD1 or TRBD2 for D (5 bases each). The CDR3 extends over 17 amino acids. Trimming took 5 bases from V and 1 from J, leaving 19 bases between them. Germline loops: CDR1 MNHEY, CDR2 SMNVEV (reference sequence). The CDR3 loop is CASSKYGDLVGTDTQYF. CDR3 nucleotide sequence: TGTGCCAGCAGTAAATACGGGGACCTTGTCGGCACAGATACGCAGTATTTT.

A note on this clonotype: Sequence at one end of the junction differs from germline and may be a read error. The CDR3 coding sequence is TGTGCTAGCAGCTCCCACAGCTTTAGGGGCTACAATGAGCAGTTCTTC. It yields the protein CASSSHSFRGYNEQFF. The chain carries TRBV5-8 and TRBJ2-1, with a tentative D call TRBD1 (5 bases). The CDR3 totals 16 residues. In germline, CDR1 is SGHTS, CDR2 YDEGEE.

This chain connects TRBV7-8 to TRBJ2-2, with D tentatively TRBD2 (5 bases). The CDR3 sequence is 17 residues long. Germline V gene sequence: CDR1 SGHVS, CDR2 FQNEAQ. The V gene lost 5 bases and the J gene lost 1 base, with 17 bases spanning the gap. CDR3 nucleotides: TGTGCCAGCAGCCTAGGGCTATATGGAGGGAACACCGGGGAGCTGTTTTTT. This codes for CASSLGLYGGNTGELFF.

There are a few counts of this clonotype. The chain has TRBV2 and TRBJ1-4; D remains ambiguous. Germline-derived CDR1 and CDR2 are SNHLY and FYNNEI. The V and J ends lost 5 bases and 7 bases respectively, with 14 bases between them. There are 14 residues in the CDR3. CDR3 sequence reads: CASSKDASGEKLFF. The CDR3 nucleotides are TGTGCCAGCAGTAAGGACGCTTCCGGTGAAAAACTGTTTTTT.

CDR3 residues: CASSRGLAGVETQYF. The CDR3 DNA is TGCGCCAGCAGCCGAGGACTAGCGGGGGTAGAGACCCAGTACTTC. The genes are TRBV10-1 and TRBJ2-5, with TRBD2 matching 13 bases. This CDR3 has 15 residues. Germline assignment: CDR1 WNHNN and CDR2 SYGVQD (reference sequence). J was trimmed by 4 bases and V by 6 bases; bases with no gene match: 5.